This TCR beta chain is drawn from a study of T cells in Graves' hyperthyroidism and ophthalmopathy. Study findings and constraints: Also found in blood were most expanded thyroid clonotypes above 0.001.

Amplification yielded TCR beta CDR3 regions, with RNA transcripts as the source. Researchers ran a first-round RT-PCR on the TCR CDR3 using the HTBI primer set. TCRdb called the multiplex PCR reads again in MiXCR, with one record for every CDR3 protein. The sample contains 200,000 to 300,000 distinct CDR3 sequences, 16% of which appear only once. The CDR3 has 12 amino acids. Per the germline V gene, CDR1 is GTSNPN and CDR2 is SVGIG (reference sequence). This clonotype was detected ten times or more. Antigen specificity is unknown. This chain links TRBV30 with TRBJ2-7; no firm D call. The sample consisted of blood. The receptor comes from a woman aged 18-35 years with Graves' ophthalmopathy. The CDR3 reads CVLRTVGHEQYF. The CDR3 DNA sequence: TGTGTCTTACGAACAGTCGGCCACGAGCAGTACTTC. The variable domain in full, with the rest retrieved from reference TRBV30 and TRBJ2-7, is SQTIHQWPATLVQPVGSPLSLECTVEGTSNPNLYWYRQAAGRGLQLLFYSVGIGQISSEVPQNLSASRPQDRQFILSSKKLLLSDSGFYLCVLRTVGHEQYFGPGTRLTVT.